This T cell receptor beta chain was profiled in a study of CXCR3-negative and CXCR3-positive naive CD8 T cells. Study information: Sequencing gave 120 million to 150 million TRB reads overall, about 1.5 +/- 0.3 million per library.

As regards this clonotype: The antigen remains undetermined.

CD45RO-CCR7+CD27+CD95- characterized naive CD8+ T cells. Germline V CDR1 and CDR2: MRHNA, SNTAGT. The CDR3 loop spans 11 amino acids. With UMI labels, 5' RACE was used to prepare the TRB cDNA libraries. TCRdb reanalyzed the 5' RACE reads, giving one entry per CDR3 protein sequence and no DNA. The listing records more than 80,000 distinct CDR3 sequences. Study-level points and caveats: Across naive subsets, surface CD5 expression was comparable, and TCR strength was inferred from properties of the TRB CDR3. A higher hydrophobicity marked the TRB CDR3s of CXCR3-positive naive cells versus CXCR3-negative naive cells. Cryopreservation partially decreased CXCR3 expression, and most assays used fresh PBMCs.

This clonotype was obtained from a human donor in good health. Some clones in this sample may be carry-over from other donors' samples. J is TRBJ1-2 and V is TRBV6-4. Sequencing used naive CXCR3+ CD8+ T cells from blood. The subset: CD45RO-CCR7+CD27+CD95- naive CD8+ T cells expressing CXCR3 (TNR3+). Here the CDR3 reads CASRDSSGYTF.